This T cell receptor beta chain was identified in a study of T cell responses to AZD1222 COVID-19 vaccine. About this clone: Its antigen is unknown. A read error may account for a junction end that differs from germline.

Data came from immunoSEQ multiplex PCR; TCRdb stores just in-frame clones and leaves some out. The sample consists of 100,000 to 120,000 clones, about nine tenths of them appearing once. Germline CDR1 is SGHNT and CDR2 is YYREEE (reference sequence). This CDR3 spans 13 amino acids. General study results and limits: Sampling that yielded the repertoires occurred only after the peak T cell response. It should be noted that donors were predominantly white British and more often female, and clonal diversity was possibly underestimated. A rise in Spike-specific TCR breadth and depth followed two AZD1222 doses. Across the whole spike, CD4 TCRs peaked at regions 160-218 and 743-854.

The chain uses TRBV5-4 and TRBJ1-2; D may be TRBD1 (5 bases). This sequence was found in an adult in good health. The input for sequencing was peripheral blood, taken on day 0 of AZD1222 vaccination. CDR3 in DNA: TGTGCCAGCAACTTGCCGGGGGGCTATGGCTACACCTTC. Protein sequence: CASNLPGGYGYTF. Supplemented by reference TRBV5-4 and TRBJ1-2, the full variable domain reads ETGVTQSPTHLIKTRGQQVTLRCSSQSGHNTVSWYQQALGQGPQFIFQYYREEENGRGNFPPRFSGLQFPNYSSELNVNALELDDSALYLCASNLPGGYGYTFGSGTRLTVV.